This T cell receptor beta chain was recorded in a study of T cell responses to AZD1222 COVID-19 vaccine. Remarks on this clone: Antigen: not known.

Findings and limits, study-wide: Donors in the cohort were predominantly white British and more often female, and clonal diversity was possibly underestimated.

The assay was immunoSEQ multiplex PCR, and TCRdb's table has in-frame clones only and misses some. The profile covers about 130,000 clones, with about 90% appearing a single time and 3% to 4% taken by the ten largest. Second-dose schedules of about 4 or about 12 weeks were combined. CDR3 size: 17 residues. The receptor comes from an adult who received the AZD1222 COVID-19 vaccine. This sample comprised peripheral blood, obtained 28 days after the second AZD1222 dose. This chain links TRBV21-1 with TRBJ2-3; TRBD1 is the table's D call and was not checked against the DNA. TRBV21-1 constitutes a pseudogene. CDR3 bases: TGTGCCAGCAGCAAAGGGCGGGACAGGGGACGCACAGATACGCAGTATTTT. It specifies CASSKGRDRGRTDTQYF.